The T cell receptor beta chain under discussion was sequenced for a study of cytomegalovirus exposure and HLA in healthy donors. Overall study context: There were fewer than 130 million unique TCR beta sequences, drawn from approximately 190 million T cells, in an earlier analysis. Ancestry clustering placed around four fifths of about 400 genotyped donors in the Caucasian-associated cluster.

For this clone: What it recognizes is unknown.

The CDR3 extends over 15 amino acids. The V gene's germline CDR1 is SGHTA and CDR2 FQGNSA. V lost 3 bases to trimming and J lost 6 bases; unmatched junction nucleotides: 7. Vbeta (60) and Jbeta (13) primers were used in the PCR. TCRdb keeps only in-frame clones here, not all; method: immunoSEQ multiplex PCR. The table lists some 130,000 clones, 80% of them singletons. Study results and caveats: Across HLA loci, a later analysis found differing TCR association rates, with DRB1 most and HLA-C fewest. One later analysis reportedly identified an Asian-associated ancestry cluster that showed fewer N-insertions than the roughly 670-donor mean.

V gene TRBV7-2 combines with J gene TRBJ2-2; TRBD2 agrees at 7 bases. The receptor was isolated from a man under 40 in good health and CMV-seronegative. The sequencing input was PBMCs. This chain's CDR3 is CASSFGGSGSGELFF. The DNA of the CDR3 is TGTGCCAGCAGCTTCGGCGGGAGTGGTTCCGGGGAGCTGTTTTTT.